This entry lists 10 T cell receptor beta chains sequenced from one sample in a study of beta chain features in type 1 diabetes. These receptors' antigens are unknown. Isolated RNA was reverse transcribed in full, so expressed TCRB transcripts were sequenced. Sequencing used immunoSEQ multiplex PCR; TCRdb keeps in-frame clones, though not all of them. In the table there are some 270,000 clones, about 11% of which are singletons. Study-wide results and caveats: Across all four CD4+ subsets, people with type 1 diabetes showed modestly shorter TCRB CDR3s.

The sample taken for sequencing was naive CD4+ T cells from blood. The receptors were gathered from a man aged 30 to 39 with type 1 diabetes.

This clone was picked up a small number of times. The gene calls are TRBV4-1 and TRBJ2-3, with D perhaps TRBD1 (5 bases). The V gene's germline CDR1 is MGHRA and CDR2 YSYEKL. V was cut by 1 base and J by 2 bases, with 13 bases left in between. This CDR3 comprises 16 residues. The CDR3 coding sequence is TGCGCCAGCAGCCAAGTTCCAGGGTCCTACACAGATACGCAGTATTTT. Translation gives CASSQVPGSYTDTQYF.

The CDR3: CSVEDRGGEKLFF. The DNA for the CDR3 is TGCAGCGTTGAGGACAGGGGAGGGGAAAAACTGTTTTTT. The chain combines TRBV29-1 with TRBJ1-4, with 9 nucleotides matching TRBD1. The CDR3 runs to 13 residues. Germline V lookup: CDR1 SQVTM, CDR2 ANQGSEA. V lost 3 bases to trimming and J lost 8 bases; unmatched junction nucleotides: 4.

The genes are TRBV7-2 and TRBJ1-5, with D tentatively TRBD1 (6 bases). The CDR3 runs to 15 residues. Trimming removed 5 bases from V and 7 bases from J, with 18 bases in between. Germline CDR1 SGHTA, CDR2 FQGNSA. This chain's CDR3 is CASSSRMGAKQPQHF. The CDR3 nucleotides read TGTGCCAGCAGCAGCAGGATGGGGGCAAAGCAGCCCCAGCATTTT. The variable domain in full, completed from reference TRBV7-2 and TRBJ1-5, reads GAGVSQSPSNKVTEKGKDVELRCDPISGHTALYWYRQSLGQGLEFLIYFQGNSAPDKSGLPSDRFSAERTGGSVSTLTIQRTQQEDSAVYLCASSSRMGAKQPQHFGDGTRLSIL.

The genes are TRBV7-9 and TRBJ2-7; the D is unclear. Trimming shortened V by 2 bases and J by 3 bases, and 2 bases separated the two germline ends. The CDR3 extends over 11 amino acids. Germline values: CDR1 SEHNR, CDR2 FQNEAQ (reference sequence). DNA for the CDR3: TGTGCCAGCAGCTTATACTACGAGCAGTACTTC. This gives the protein CASSLYYEQYF.

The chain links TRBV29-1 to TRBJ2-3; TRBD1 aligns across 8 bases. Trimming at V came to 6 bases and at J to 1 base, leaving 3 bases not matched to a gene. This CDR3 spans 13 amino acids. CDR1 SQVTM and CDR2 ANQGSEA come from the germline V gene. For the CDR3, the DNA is TGCAGCGTCGGACAGGGCCGCACAGATACGCAGTATTTT. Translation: CSVGQGRTDTQYF.

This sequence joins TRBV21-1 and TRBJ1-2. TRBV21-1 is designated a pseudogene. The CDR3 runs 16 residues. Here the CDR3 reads CASSRGVGNWVYGYTF. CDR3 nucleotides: TGTGCCAGCAGTCGGGGGGTTGGTAATTGGGTCTATGGCTACACCTTC.

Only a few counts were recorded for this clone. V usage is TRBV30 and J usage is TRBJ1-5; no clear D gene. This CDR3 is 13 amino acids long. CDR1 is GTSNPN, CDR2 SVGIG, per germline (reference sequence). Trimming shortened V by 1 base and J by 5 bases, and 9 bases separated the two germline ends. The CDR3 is CAWSGAHDQPQHF. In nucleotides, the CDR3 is TGTGCCTGGAGTGGGGCCCACGATCAGCCCCAGCATTTT.

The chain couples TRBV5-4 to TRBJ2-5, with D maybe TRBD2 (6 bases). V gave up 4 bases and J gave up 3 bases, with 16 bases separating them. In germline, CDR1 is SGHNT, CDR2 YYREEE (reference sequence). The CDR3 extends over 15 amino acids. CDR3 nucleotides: TGTGCCAGCAGCCTACCAGGGACTTCCAAAGAGACCCAGTACTTC. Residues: CASSLPGTSKETQYF.

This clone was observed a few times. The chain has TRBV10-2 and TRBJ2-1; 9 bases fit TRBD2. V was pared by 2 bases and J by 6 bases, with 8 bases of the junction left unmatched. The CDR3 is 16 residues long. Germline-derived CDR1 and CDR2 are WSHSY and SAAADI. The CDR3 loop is CASSERTSEKANEQFF. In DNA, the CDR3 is TGCGCCAGCAGTGAGAGGACTAGCGAGAAGGCCAATGAGCAGTTCTTC.

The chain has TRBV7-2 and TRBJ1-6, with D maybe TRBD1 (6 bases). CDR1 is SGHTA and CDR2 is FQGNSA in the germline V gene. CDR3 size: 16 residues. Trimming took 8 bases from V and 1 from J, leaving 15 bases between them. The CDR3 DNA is TGTGCCAGCTCAGACAGGTTGACGTCCTATAATTCACCCCTCCACTTT. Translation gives CASSDRLTSYNSPLHF. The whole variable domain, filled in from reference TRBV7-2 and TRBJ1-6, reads GAGVSQSPSNKVTEKGKDVELRCDPISGHTALYWYRQSLGQGLEFLIYFQGNSAPDKSGLPSDRFSAERTGGSVSTLTIQRTQQEDSAVYLCASSDRLTSYNSPLHFGNGTRLTVT.